This T cell receptor (beta chain) derives from a study of shared clonotypes between healthy human individuals. Study-wide findings and caveats: Expectations were that clonotype sharing among donors would be affected by sequencing depth.

DNA from unsorted PBMC was sequenced on ten immunoSEQ deep assay plates. Some clones are missing from TCRdb's copy, which holds only in-frame ones; the method was immunoSEQ multiplex PCR. The table has some 470,000 clones, over 60% seen once. The CDR3 has 15 residues. V lost 5 bases and J lost 2; bases outside the gene matches: 8. Germline-derived CDR1 and CDR2 are SGHVS and FQNEAQ. As regards this clone: Its antigen is not identified.

Only Caucasian adults living in Nashville, Tennessee made up the donor group. The V call is TRBV7-8, the J call TRBJ2-5, with 7 bases identical to TRBD2. The material sequenced was PBMCs. The origin of this receptor is a woman aged 40 to 50 in good health. Some clones in this sample may be carry-over from other donors' samples. The CDR3 loop is CASSPRDYSQETQYF. CDR3 nucleotides: TGTGCCAGCAGCCCACGGGACTATTCTCAAGAGACCCAGTACTTC.